The rows below give T cell receptor beta chains drawn from one sample of a study of T cells in Graves' hyperthyroidism and ophthalmopathy. TCRdb redid the calling of the multiplex PCR reads with MiXCR, one entry per CDR3 protein. The profile shows over 200,000 distinct CDR3 sequences, approximately 17% of them singletons. Sequencing was performed on blood. All receptors come from a man aged 45-65 years with Graves' hyperthyroidism. Each CDR3 is given with its conserved first and last residue. Each record gives: D gene, clone size, J gene, V gene, CDR3 protein, CDR3 DNA. The D gene is left open where the match is weak. Only part of the rows carry a size: once, few, many, or a class if the clone is expanded.

d_gene: -
abundance: -
j_gene: TRBJ1-4
v_gene: TRBV11-2
CDR3aa: CVSSLAFREGNEKLFF
CDR3nt: TGTGTCAGCAGCTTAGCGTTCCGGGAGGGTAATGAAAAACTGTTTTTT

d_gene: -
abundance: many
j_gene: TRBJ2-1
v_gene: TRBV11-2
CDR3aa: CASSLTRGAGDNEQFF
CDR3nt: TGTGCCAGCAGCTTAACTAGAGGGGCTGGGGACAATGAGCAGTTCTTC

d_gene: -
abundance: -
j_gene: TRBJ2-2
v_gene: TRBV25-1
CDR3aa: CASSRLDLYTGELFF
CDR3nt: TGTGCCAGCAGTCGTCTTGACTTATACACCGGGGAGCTGTTTTTT

d_gene: -
abundance: many
j_gene: TRBJ2-2
v_gene: TRBV28
CDR3aa: CASSIRTATNTGELFF
CDR3nt: TGTGCCAGCAGTATAAGGACAGCGACGAACACCGGGGAGCTGTTTTTT

d_gene: TRBD2
abundance: many
j_gene: TRBJ2-1
v_gene: TRBV7-8
CDR3aa: CASSLLAARSYNEQFF
CDR3nt: TGTGCCAGCAGCTTACTAGCGGCTAGGTCCTACAATGAGCAGTTCTTC

d_gene: TRBD1
abundance: few
j_gene: TRBJ2-2
v_gene: TRBV12-3/TRBV12-4
CDR3aa: CASSLLGGFTGELFF
CDR3nt: TGTGCCAGCAGTTTGCTAGGGGGCTTCACCGGGGAGCTGTTTTTT

d_gene: TRBD1
abundance: many
j_gene: TRBJ1-3
v_gene: TRBV28
CDR3aa: CASSYDREGNTIYF
CDR3nt: TGTGCCAGCAGTTATGACAGGGAGGGAAACACCATATATTTT

d_gene: TRBD1
abundance: -
j_gene: TRBJ1-1
v_gene: TRBV20-1
CDR3aa: CSARAGGYTEAFF
CDR3nt: TGCAGTGCTAGGGCAGGGGGATACACTGAAGCTTTCTTT

d_gene: -
abundance: few
j_gene: TRBJ2-1
v_gene: TRBV10-3
CDR3aa: CAISESENEQFF
CDR3nt: TGTGCCATCAGTGAGTCGGAGAATGAGCAGTTCTTC

d_gene: -
abundance: many
j_gene: TRBJ1-4
v_gene: TRBV20-1
CDR3aa: CSASEGLHEKLFF
CDR3nt: TGCAGTGCTAGTGAGGGACTACATGAAAAACTGTTTTTT

d_gene: -
abundance: many
j_gene: TRBJ1-4
v_gene: TRBV12-3/TRBV12-4
CDR3aa: CASSVFGVSEKLFF
CDR3nt: TGTGCCAGCAGTGTGTTCGGGGTTAGTGAAAAACTGTTTTTT

d_gene: -
abundance: many
j_gene: TRBJ1-4
v_gene: TRBV12-3/TRBV12-4
CDR3aa: CASRGDVDGGEKLFF
CDR3nt: TGTGCCAGCAGAGGGGACGTAGATGGAGGTGAAAAACTGTTTTTT

d_gene: TRBD1
abundance: few
j_gene: TRBJ1-4
v_gene: TRBV27
CDR3aa: CASSGRTGNYEKLFF
CDR3nt: TGTGCCAGCAGTGGCCGGACAGGAAACTATGAAAAACTGTTTTTT

d_gene: -
abundance: many
j_gene: TRBJ2-3
v_gene: TRBV18
CDR3aa: CASSPPVGGRGTDTQYF
CDR3nt: TGTGCCAGCTCACCACCGGTCGGCGGAAGGGGCACAGATACGCAGTATTTT

d_gene: TRBD2
abundance: many
j_gene: TRBJ2-3
v_gene: TRBV7-2
CDR3aa: CASSLRLAQDTQYF
CDR3nt: TGTGCCAGCAGCTTAAGACTAGCACAAGATACGCAGTATTTT

d_gene: TRBD1
abundance: -
j_gene: TRBJ1-1
v_gene: TRBV14
CDR3aa: CASSRGTGGADTEAFF
CDR3nt: TGTGCCAGCAGCCGGGGGACAGGGGGCGCAGACACTGAAGCCTTCTTT

d_gene: TRBD1
abundance: many
j_gene: TRBJ2-7
v_gene: TRBV25-1
CDR3aa: CASSDRGTGNSEQYF
CDR3nt: TGTGCCAGCAGTGACCGAGGGACAGGGAACTCCGAGCAGTACTTC

d_gene: TRBD2
abundance: -
j_gene: TRBJ2-3
v_gene: TRBV20-1
CDR3aa: CSARDPLAGRRDTQYF
CDR3nt: TGCAGTGCTAGAGATCCCCTAGCGGGAAGGCGAGATACGCAGTATTTT

d_gene: -
abundance: many
j_gene: TRBJ2-7
v_gene: TRBV28
CDR3aa: CASSPDRESHEQYF
CDR3nt: TGTGCCAGCAGTCCGGACAGAGAAAGCCACGAGCAGTACTTC

d_gene: -
abundance: many
j_gene: TRBJ2-5
v_gene: TRBV20-1
CDR3aa: CSASEGRETQYF
CDR3nt: TGCAGTGCTAGTGAGGGGCGAGAGACCCAGTACTTC

d_gene: -
abundance: many
j_gene: TRBJ2-1
v_gene: TRBV28
CDR3aa: CASSPGRGTSYNEQFF
CDR3nt: TGTGCCAGCAGTCCGGGTCGGGGCACCTCCTACAATGAGCAGTTCTTC

d_gene: -
abundance: many
j_gene: TRBJ1-5
v_gene: TRBV27
CDR3aa: CASGGNQPQHF
CDR3nt: TGTGCCAGTGGCGGCAATCAGCCCCAGCATTTT

d_gene: TRBD2
abundance: many
j_gene: TRBJ2-3
v_gene: TRBV5-1
CDR3aa: CASRRTSGTDTQYF
CDR3nt: TGCGCCAGCAGAAGGACTAGCGGCACAGATACGCAGTATTTT

d_gene: -
abundance: -
j_gene: TRBJ1-5
v_gene: TRBV20-1
CDR3aa: CSARAGRSQPQHF
CDR3nt: TGCAGTGCTAGAGCTGGACGCAGTCAGCCCCAGCATTTT

d_gene: -
abundance: many
j_gene: TRBJ2-3
v_gene: TRBV29-1
CDR3aa: CSVGPRPQTQYF
CDR3nt: TGCAGCGTTGGACCAAGGCCCCAGACGCAGTATTTT

d_gene: -
abundance: few
j_gene: TRBJ2-2
v_gene: TRBV12-3/TRBV12-4
CDR3aa: CASRSLFESGELFF
CDR3nt: TGTGCCAGCAGGTCATTGTTTGAGTCCGGGGAGCTGTTTTTT

d_gene: -
abundance: many
j_gene: TRBJ2-1
v_gene: TRBV6-2/TRBV6-3
CDR3aa: CASRRLDNEQFF
CDR3nt: TGTGCCAGCAGACGACTGGACAATGAGCAGTTCTTC

d_gene: -
abundance: many
j_gene: TRBJ2-7
v_gene: TRBV27
CDR3aa: CASSLRRQFYYEQYF
CDR3nt: TGTGCCAGCAGTTTAAGAAGACAGTTTTACTACGAGCAGTACTTC

d_gene: -
abundance: many
j_gene: TRBJ1-1
v_gene: TRBV7-9
CDR3aa: CASSSGGATEAFF
CDR3nt: TGTGCCAGCAGCTCGGGGGGAGCCACTGAAGCTTTCTTT

d_gene: TRBD1
abundance: few
j_gene: TRBJ2-2
v_gene: TRBV6-1
CDR3aa: CASTQQGRVRATGELFF
CDR3nt: TGTGCCAGCACACAACAGGGGCGGGTGAGGGCCACCGGGGAGCTGTTTTTT

d_gene: -
abundance: many
j_gene: TRBJ1-4
v_gene: TRBV11-2
CDR3aa: CASSLGGWGATNEKLFF
CDR3nt: TGTGCCAGCAGCTTAGGGGGGTGGGGCGCAACTAATGAAAAACTGTTTTTT

d_gene: -
abundance: -
j_gene: TRBJ1-5
v_gene: TRBV7-2
CDR3aa: CASSLISGNQPQHF
CDR3nt: TGTGCCAGCAGCTTAATCTCAGGCAATCAGCCCCAGCATTTT

d_gene: TRBD1
abundance: many
j_gene: TRBJ2-5
v_gene: TRBV29-1
CDR3aa: CSGGQGVGETQYF
CDR3nt: TGCAGCGGGGGACAGGGGGTTGGAGAGACCCAGTACTTC

d_gene: -
abundance: many
j_gene: TRBJ1-4
v_gene: TRBV28
CDR3aa: CASSAPTNLNEKLFF
CDR3nt: TGTGCCAGCAGTGCCCCGACTAACCTGAATGAAAAACTGTTTTTT

d_gene: TRBD1
abundance: many
j_gene: TRBJ1-1
v_gene: TRBV19
CDR3aa: CASSIWGQDEAFF
CDR3nt: TGTGCCAGTAGTATTTGGGGACAGGATGAAGCTTTCTTT

d_gene: TRBD2
abundance: few
j_gene: TRBJ2-7
v_gene: TRBV2
CDR3aa: CARGLAGDEQYF
CDR3nt: TGTGCCCGGGGACTAGCGGGAGACGAGCAGTACTTC

d_gene: TRBD2
abundance: -
j_gene: TRBJ2-3
v_gene: TRBV6-5
CDR3aa: CASSYKGRGTDTQYF
CDR3nt: TGTGCCAGCAGTTACAAGGGGAGGGGCACAGATACGCAGTATTTT

d_gene: TRBD1
abundance: many
j_gene: TRBJ2-4
v_gene: TRBV18
CDR3aa: CASSATGGSGNIQYF
CDR3nt: TGTGCCAGCTCAGCGACAGGGGGATCGGGAAACATTCAGTACTTC

d_gene: TRBD2
abundance: many
j_gene: TRBJ2-3
v_gene: TRBV30
CDR3aa: CACQQLAGTDTQYF
CDR3nt: TGTGCCTGCCAGCAACTAGCGGGCACAGATACGCAGTATTTT

d_gene: -
abundance: -
j_gene: TRBJ1-4
v_gene: TRBV6-1
CDR3aa: CASSGGRGNEKLFF
CDR3nt: TGTGCCAGCAGTGGGGGGCGCGGTAATGAAAAACTGTTTTTT

d_gene: TRBD1
abundance: few
j_gene: TRBJ1-4
v_gene: TRBV20-1
CDR3aa: CSAREDRGLGEKLFF
CDR3nt: TGCAGTGCTAGAGAAGACAGGGGGCTGGGTGAAAAACTGTTTTTT

d_gene: TRBD1
abundance: few
j_gene: TRBJ1-2
v_gene: TRBV11-2
CDR3aa: CASSDRYRGPRDYGYTF
CDR3nt: TGTGCCAGCAGCGACCGATACAGGGGCCCTCGGGACTATGGCTACACCTTC